One and the same sample provided the 21 T cell receptor beta chains below, sequenced in a study of shared clonotypes between healthy human individuals. Generated by immunoSEQ multiplex PCR, the TCRdb table keeps only in-frame clones and is missing some. In the table there are 1,500,000 or so clones, roughly 97% of which are singletons. The sample taken for sequencing was naive CD4+ T cells sorted from blood. The sample's subset: CD45RA+ positively selected. Every receptor here comes from a man aged 25-45 years in good health.

J is TRBJ2-5 and V is TRBV11-2, with D perhaps matching TRBD1 or TRBD2 (6 bases each). The V end lost 2 bases, the J end lost 9 bases, and 16 bases lay between the germline ends. Germline CDR1 reads SGHAT; CDR2 reads FQNNGV. The CDR3 runs to 14 residues. CDR3 in amino acids: CASSLNRAWRAQYF. CDR3 nucleotides: TGTGCCAGCAGCTTAAACAGGGCGTGGAGGGCCCAGTACTTC.

J is TRBJ1-4 and V is TRBV6-6, with D unresolved. Germline CDR1 and CDR2: MNHNY and SVGAGI (reference sequence). Trimming pared 7 bases from V and 5 bases from J, leaving 11 bases between. The CDR3 totals 13 residues. The CDR3, as DNA: TGTGCCAGCACTAGGGCCCGGAATGAAAAACTGTTTTTT. Translating it yields CASTRARNEKLFF.

The chain carries TRBV11-2 and TRBJ2-7, with 11 bases lining up with TRBD2. The V gene end was trimmed by 0 bases and the J gene end by 0 bases; junction bases not matched to a gene: 4. This CDR3 spans 17 amino acids. Germline CDR1 SGHAT, CDR2 FQNNGV. The CDR3: CASSLELAGVGSYEQYF. The CDR3 DNA is TGTGCCAGCAGCTTAGAACTAGCGGGAGTGGGCTCCTACGAGCAGTACTTC.

The V call is TRBV4-3, the J call TRBJ1-2; D unclear. V gave up 1 base and J gave up 9 bases, with 9 bases separating them. Germline V CDR1 and CDR2: LGHNA, YSLEER. The CDR3 spans 12 residues. CDR3 loop: CASSQGQGRYTF. The CDR3 nucleotides are TGCGCCAGCAGCCAAGGACAAGGGCGCTACACCTTC.

The chain recombines TRBV29-1 with TRBJ2-5; D not resolved. Trimming shortened V by 3 bases and J by 0 bases, and 5 bases separated the two germline ends. The CDR3 has 12 amino acids. Germline V gene sequence: CDR1 SQVTM, CDR2 ANQGSEA. CDR3 in DNA: TGCAGCGTTGACTCGTACCAAGAGACCCAGTACTTC. Translated, it gives CSVDSYQETQYF. The whole variable domain, remainder taken from reference TRBV29-1 and TRBJ2-5, is SAVISQKPSRDICQRGTSLTIQCQVDSQVTMMFWYRQQPGQSLTLIATANQGSEATYESGFVIDKFPISRPNLTFSTLTVSNMSPEDSSIYLCSVDSYQETQYFGPGTRLLVL.

The chain uses TRBV7-9 and TRBJ1-5; D call uncertain. Germline V gives CDR1 SEHNR, CDR2 FQNEAQ (reference sequence). Between the trimmed V and J ends, which lost 1 base and 4 bases, there was a span of 11 bases. The CDR3 totals 15 residues. The CDR3 here is CASSLGGTLNQPQHF. The CDR3 nucleotides are TGTGCCAGCAGCTTAGGGGGTACCTTGAATCAGCCCCAGCATTTT. The whole variable domain, filled in from reference TRBV7-9 and TRBJ1-5, reads DTGVSQNPRHKITKRGQNVTFRCDPISEHNRLYWYRQTLGQGPEFLTYFQNEAQLEKSRLLSDRFSAERPKGSFSTLEIQRTEQGDSAMYLCASSLGGTLNQPQHFGDGTRLSIL.

The table lists this clone with a count of one. Different DNA sequences within this sample yield the same CDR3. This rearrangement joins TRBV18 to TRBJ2-3; 12 positions agree with TRBD2. CDR3 size: 16 residues. Germline loops: CDR1 KGHSH, CDR2 LQKENI. V gave up 3 bases and J gave up 2 bases; unmatched junction bases: 3. The CDR3 coding sequence is TGTGCCAGCTCACCGCTAGCGGGAGGGCTCACAGATACGCAGTATTTT. Translating it yields CASSPLAGGLTDTQYF.

The chain combines TRBV5-6 with TRBJ2-1; the D is unclear. V was cut by 2 bases and J by 4 bases, with 13 bases left in between. CDR1 SGHDT and CDR2 YYEEEE come from the germline V gene. CDR3 size: 15 residues. The CDR3 DNA sequence: TGTGCCAGCAGCTTAGGGTGGAAAGATTACAATGAGCAGTTCTTC. As protein: CASSLGWKDYNEQFF.

The chain couples TRBV21-1 to TRBJ2-5; TRBD1, the table's D call, was not compared with the DNA. TRBV21-1 is reported as a pseudogene. The CDR3 contains 18 residues. CDR3 DNA: TGTGCCAGCAGCGCCAGCAGGGTGCACGGTACCCTAAGAGAGACCCAGTACTTC. Translation gives CASSASRVHGTLRETQYF.

The chain combines TRBV7-5 with TRBJ1-2; the table's D call, TRBD1, was not checked against the DNA. TRBV7-5 is a pseudogene. CDR3 length equals 14 residues. CDR3 sequence (DNA): TGTGTCAGAAGCTCCGAACAGGGGAACTATGGCTACACCTTC. Protein product: CVRSSEQGNYGYTF.

The V call is TRBV10-3, the J call TRBJ2-5; weak D call: TRBD1 (5 bases). There are 11 residues in the CDR3. Germline V gene sequence: CDR1 ENHRY, CDR2 SYGVKD. Trimming removed 6 bases from V and 5 bases from J, with 7 bases in between. The CDR3 DNA reads TGTGCCATCAGGGGGCTGGAGACCCAGTACTTC. Residues: CAIRGLETQYF.

This chain uses TRBV10-2 with TRBJ2-7; TRBD1 or TRBD2 may be the D gene (7 bases each). Trimming removed 4 bases at V and 3 bases at J, with 13 bases between. Germline V gene sequence: CDR1 WSHSY, CDR2 SAAADI. The CDR3 sequence is 14 residues long. The CDR3 reads CASSGSGGDYEQYF. The CDR3 DNA sequence: TGCGCCAGCAGTGGCTCAGGGGGGGACTACGAGCAGTACTTC.

The chain recombines TRBV11-2 with TRBJ1-1; TRBD1 matches 8 bases. V lost 3 bases to trimming and J lost 5 bases; unmatched junction nucleotides: 8. The length of the CDR3 is 15 residues. Per germline, CDR1 SGHAT and CDR2 FQNNGV. For the CDR3, the DNA is TGTGCCAGCAGCTTTTTGGGGACAGGAAAGACTGAAGCTTTCTTT. It encodes CASSFLGTGKTEAFF.

This chain connects TRBV11-2 to TRBJ2-1, with no clear D. Trimming pared 5 bases from V and 1 base from J, leaving 21 bases between. Per germline, CDR1 SGHAT and CDR2 FQNNGV. This CDR3 has 18 residues. CDR3 nucleotides: TGTGCCAGCAGCCCGTCGGTCAGTGTTGTAGAATCCTACAATGAGCAGTTCTTC. Translated: CASSPSVSVVESYNEQFF. Full variable domain (outside the CDR3, taken from reference TRBV11-2 and TRBJ2-1): EAGVAQSPRYKIIEKRQSVAFWCNPISGHATLYWYQQILGQGPKLLIQFQNNGVVDDSQLPKDRFSAERLKGVDSTLKIQPAKLEDSAVYLCASSPSVSVVESYNEQFFGPGTRLTVL.

This clone occurred once. V usage is TRBV15 and J usage is TRBJ2-5; 12 nucleotides align to TRBD2. The ends lost 4 bases at V and 0 bases at J; junction bases unmatched: 9. CDR3 length: 18 amino acids. Germline loops: CDR1 LNHNV, CDR2 YYDKDF (reference sequence). The CDR3 reads CATSTRGWTSGNQETQYF. The DNA for the CDR3 is TGTGCCACCAGCACCCGGGGGTGGACTAGCGGGAACCAAGAGACCCAGTACTTC.

Details on this clone: A read error may account for a junction end that differs from germline. The chain is built from TRBV2 and TRBJ2-7; 7 nucleotides agree with TRBD2. CDR3 length equals 13 residues. CDR1 is SNHLY, CDR2 FYNNEI, per germline. As DNA, the CDR3 is TGTGCCAGGAGTGACTCGGGGGGCTACGAGCAGTACTTC. It yields the protein CARSDSGGYEQYF.

The V and J genes are TRBV10-3 and TRBJ1-1; D gene ambiguous. V lost 6 bases and J lost 0, with 8 bases in between. CDR1 and CDR2 (germline): ENHRY, SYGVKD. The CDR3 totals 13 residues. The CDR3 loop is CAISVKLNTEAFF. The CDR3 DNA sequence: TGTGCCATCAGCGTGAAGTTGAACACTGAAGCTTTCTTT.

This sequence joins TRBV9 and TRBJ2-2; D is unclear. The V end was cut by 0 bases, the J end by 2 bases, with 5 bases between. The CDR3 sequence is 14 residues long. Germline V lookup: CDR1 SGDLS, CDR2 YYNGEE. CDR3 nucleotide sequence: TGTGCCAGCAGCGTAGATCATAACACCGGGGAGCTGTTTTTT. Encoded protein: CASSVDHNTGELFF.

This chain uses TRBV12-5 with TRBJ2-3; D call uncertain. Germline CDR1 LGHNT, CDR2 FRNRAP. The CDR3 sequence is 14 residues long. The V end lost 1 base, the J end lost 0 bases, and 5 bases lay between the germline ends. The CDR3 DNA reads TGTGCTAGTGGTTTGGGGTCTAGCACAGATACGCAGTATTTT. This codes for CASGLGSSTDTQYF.

The chain combines TRBV5-4 with TRBJ2-1; a weak D match, TRBD1 (6 bases). This CDR3 is built from 13 residues. The V gene lost 1 base and the J gene lost 8 bases, with 10 bases spanning the gap. Germline V gene lookup returns CDR1 SGHNT and CDR2 YYREEE (reference sequence). In nucleotides, the CDR3 is TGTGCCAGCAGCTTGAGACAGGTCGATGAGCAGTTCTTC. It is translated as CASSLRQVDEQFF.

This chain joins TRBV4-3 and TRBJ2-3; no clear D. Germline loops: CDR1 LGHNA, CDR2 YSLEER. Trimming took off 0 bases at V and 0 bases at J, with 13 bases between the two ends. This CDR3 spans 17 amino acids. In nucleotides, the CDR3 is TGCGCCAGCAGCCAAGAAGCTCGGGCAAAGAGCACAGATACGCAGTATTTT. Its translation: CASSQEARAKSTDTQYF.